The T cell receptor beta chain described here comes from a study of cytomegalovirus exposure and HLA in healthy donors. About the study: The Caucasian-associated ancestry cluster held roughly 84% of roughly 400 genotyped donors. Study-wide findings and caveats: Reports indicated that the classifier achieved high specificity and sensitivity in diagnosing cytomegalovirus status.

Details on this clone: Its antigen is as yet unknown.

The V end lost 5 bases, the J end lost 5 bases, and 15 bases lay between the germline ends. The CDR3 spans 14 residues. CDR1 is MNHEY and CDR2 is SMNVEV in the germline V gene (reference sequence). PCR used 60 Vbeta primers and 13 Jbeta primers. The method was immunoSEQ multiplex PCR; TCRdb's version includes in-frame clones alone and lacks a portion of them. The sample contains about 160,000 clones, around 85% of which appear only once. Although they were nominally healthy when sampled, donors likely had unrecorded immune exposures. The V call is TRBV27, the J call TRBJ1-1; D may be TRBD1 (6 bases). Sequenced input: PBMCs. This receptor was taken from a woman younger than 45 in good health and CMV-seronegative. The CDR3 loop reads CASSPRTAATEAFF. The CDR3 nucleotides read TGTGCCAGCAGTCCACGGACAGCGGCTACTGAAGCTTTCTTT.